The rows below give T cell receptor beta chains drawn from one sample of a study of shared clonotypes between healthy human individuals. Profiling relied on immunoSEQ multiplex PCR, and the TCRdb table lists in-frame clones only, not all of them. The data show over 1.5 million clones, approximately 98% seen once. The sequenced sample consisted of naive CD4+ T cells sorted from blood. Receptors originate from a man between 25 and 39 years old in good health. Each CDR3 is given with its conserved first and last residue. The D gene is left open where the match is weak. The size field is filled for only some rows; it gives once, few, many or a size class.

CASSPGGRETQYF TGTGCCAGCTCACCGGGGGGCAGGGAGACCCAGTACTTC once TRBJ2-5 TRBV18 .
CASSKSTPGQGSSGNTIYF TGTGCCAGTAGCAAATCGACTCCGGGACAGGGGTCCTCTGGAAACACCATATATTTT . TRBJ1-3 TRBV19 TRBD1
CASSGPNTIYF TGTGCCAGCAGCGGGCCTAACACCATATATTTT . TRBJ1-3 TRBV7-9 .
CASSPKGDTDTQYF TGTGCCAGCAGCCCGAAGGGGGACACAGATACGCAGTATTTT once TRBJ2-3 TRBV9 .
CASRPTTGSGQYF TGTGCCAGCAGACCTACTACAGGGTCCGGGCAGTACTTC . TRBJ2-7 TRBV7-9 .
CASSSSRSSYNEQFF TGTGCCAGCAGCAGTAGCAGGAGCTCCTACAATGAGCAGTTCTTC once TRBJ2-1 TRBV7-2 .
CASSLGHTRETQYF TGTGCCAGCAGCCTCGGACACACTAGGGAGACCCAGTACTTC . TRBJ2-5 TRBV7-2 .
CASSPQGFSNQPQHF TGTGCCAGCAGTCCCCAGGGTTTTAGCAATCAGCCCCAGCATTTT . TRBJ1-5 TRBV5-8 .
CASSVALGLSGYTF TGTGCCAGCAGCGTAGCTCTGGGGCTCAGTGGCTACACCTTC . TRBJ1-2 TRBV9 .
CASSLTPDQPQHF TGTGCCAGCAGCTTAACTCCTGATCAGCCCCAGCATTTT . TRBJ1-5 TRBV7-3 .
CSGARGSYEQYF TGCAGCGGTGCCAGGGGCTCCTACGAGCAGTACTTC once TRBJ2-7 TRBV29-1 .
CASSSGGGTGELFF TGTGCCAGCAGCTCAGGAGGGGGCACCGGGGAGCTGTTTTTT . TRBJ2-2 TRBV11-3 .
CASLPTLQGYGYTF TGTGCCAGCTTGCCCACCCTGCAGGGCTATGGCTACACCTTC . TRBJ1-2 TRBV7-8 .
CASGTDRGYEQYF TGCGCCAGCGGGACCGACAGGGGATACGAGCAGTACTTC . TRBJ2-7 TRBV5-1 TRBD1
CASSPGRGSYNEQFF TGTGCCAGCTCACCCGGGAGGGGCTCCTACAATGAGCAGTTCTTC . TRBJ2-1 TRBV18 TRBD2
CASSEVRGQETQYF TGTGCCAGCAGTGAAGTGAGGGGGCAAGAGACCCAGTACTTC . TRBJ2-5 TRBV2 .
CASSILASNQPQHF TGTGCCAGTAGTATTTTGGCTAGCAATCAGCCCCAGCATTTT . TRBJ1-5 TRBV19 .
CARSWPGQRNTEAFF TGTGCCAGAAGCTGGCCCGGACAGAGGAACACTGAAGCTTTCTTT . TRBJ1-1 TRBV5-3 .
CASSQGLAGTGELFF TGCGCCAGCAGCCAGGGACTAGCGGGAACAGGGGAGCTGTTTTTT . TRBJ2-2 TRBV4-1 TRBD2
CASSLATRANTEAFF TGTGCCAGCAGCTTGGCAACGAGGGCGAACACTGAAGCTTTCTTT . TRBJ1-1 TRBV5-5 .
CASSLDPGAQVGEAFF TGCGCCAGCAGCTTGGATCCTGGGGCCCAGGTGGGTGAAGCTTTCTTT . TRBJ1-1 TRBV5-1 .
CATRSRQGVTEAFF TGTGCCACCAGGTCCCGACAGGGGGTAACTGAAGCTTTCTTT . TRBJ1-1 TRBV15 TRBD1
CAIKGLNGYTF TGTGCCATCAAGGGGCTGAATGGCTACACCTTC . TRBJ1-2 TRBV10-3 .
CASNIGQGANQPQHF TGTGCCAGCAATATAGGACAGGGAGCCAATCAGCCCCAGCATTTT few TRBJ1-5 TRBV2 TRBD1
CASSKTETQYF TGTGCCAGCAGTAAAACAGAGACCCAGTACTTC . TRBJ2-5 TRBV6-6 .
CASNVDSRNTIYF TGTGCCAGCAACGTGGACAGTCGAAACACCATATATTTT . TRBJ1-3 TRBV6-1 .
CASSLDYPLAGESDEQFF TGTGCCAGCAGCTTAGATTATCCCCTAGCGGGAGAATCTGATGAGCAGTTCTTC . TRBJ2-1 TRBV11-2 TRBD2
CAWISAEAFF TGTGCCTGGATCTCAGCTGAAGCTTTCTTT . TRBJ1-1 TRBV30 .
CASSDRAFPLHF TGTGCCAGCAGTGACAGGGCGTTTCCCCTCCACTTT . TRBJ1-6 TRBV2 .
CASSLGVSGNTIYF TGTGCCAGCAGCTTAGGGGTATCTGGAAACACCATATATTTT once TRBJ1-3 TRBV7-9 .
CASSLNNEQFF TGTGCCAGCAGCCTCAACAATGAGCAGTTCTTC few TRBJ2-1 TRBV7-9 .
CASSLGPRTGPNEQFF TGTGCCAGCAGCTTGGGCCCCCGGACAGGGCCCAATGAGCAGTTCTTC . TRBJ2-1 TRBV5-4 TRBD1
CASSYSRPPNYGYTF TGTGCCAGCAGTTACTCTCGCCCGCCTAACTATGGCTACACCTTC . TRBJ1-2 TRBV6-5 .
CASSLGANQETQYF TGTGCCAGCAGCTTAGGTGCAAACCAAGAGACCCAGTACTTC . TRBJ2-5 TRBV11-3 .
CASTQRKEGGYTF TGTGCCAGCACCCAACGGAAGGAAGGAGGCTACACCTTC . TRBJ1-2 TRBV7-2 .
CASSVGPQGASYEQYF TGTGCCAGCAGCGTAGGACCTCAGGGGGCTTCCTACGAGCAGTACTTC . TRBJ2-7 TRBV9 TRBD1
CAISDIASSEAFF TGTGCCATCAGTGATATAGCGTCCTCTGAAGCTTTCTTT . TRBJ1-1 TRBV10-3 .
CASSQGGSAMFF TGCGCCAGCAGCCAAGGGGGGTCAGCTATGTTTTTT . TRBJ2-2 TRBV4-3 .
CASSYRGSGNTIYF TGTGCCAGCAGTTATCGGGGGTCCGGAAACACCATATATTTT . TRBJ1-3 TRBV27 .
CASSLPSTDTQYF TGTGCCAGCAGCTTACCCAGCACAGATACGCAGTATTTT . TRBJ2-3 TRBV7-2 .
CANQPGLRDGEQFF TGTGCCAACCAACCGGGACTTCGAGATGGTGAGCAGTTCTTC . TRBJ2-1 TRBV6-1 .
CASSRDSYNEQFF TGTGCCAGCAGTAGGGACAGCTACAATGAGCAGTTCTTC . TRBJ2-1 TRBV2 TRBD1
CASSLSLISTDTQYF TGTGCCAGCAGCTTGTCTTTAATCTCCACAGATACGCAGTATTTT . TRBJ2-3 TRBV5-8 .
CASSLGLAAYNEQFF TGCGCCAGCAGCCTGGGACTAGCGGCCTACAATGAGCAGTTCTTC . TRBJ2-1 TRBV4-3 TRBD2
CASSIQGPNTEAFF TGTGCCAGCAGTATACAGGGGCCGAACACTGAAGCTTTCTTT . TRBJ1-1 TRBV28 TRBD1
CASSFGAGVYEQYF TGTGCCAGCAGCTTTGGGGCAGGCGTCTACGAGCAGTACTTC . TRBJ2-7 TRBV11-2 .
CASSKEETQYF TGTGCCAGCAGCAAAGAAGAGACCCAGTACTTC few TRBJ2-5 TRBV7-9 .
CASSFGLAGVRPYEQYF TGTGCCAGCAGCTTCGGACTAGCGGGAGTTAGGCCCTACGAGCAGTACTTC . TRBJ2-7 TRBV7-2 TRBD2
CASSAAGGGYEQYF TGTGCCAGCAGCGCAGCGGGAGGCGGATACGAGCAGTACTTC once TRBJ2-7 TRBV9 TRBD2
CASSLLAATSSYNEQFF TGTGCCAGCAGCTTACTAGCGGCCACTAGCTCCTACAATGAGCAGTTCTTC . TRBJ2-1 TRBV7-3 TRBD2